The 2 T cell receptor beta chains below were found in one sample sequenced in a study of post-analysis software for immune sequencing data. No antigen has been assigned to these receptors. Points from the study as a whole: Compared with controls, patients had more of five or six TRBV segments, including TRBV5-6, TRBV5-1 and TRBV20-1.

Tagging with unique molecular identifiers was a feature of the TCR beta cDNA libraries. One entry per CDR3 protein results from TCRdb running MiXCR on the PCR reads. Here the sample spans about 800,000 distinct CDR3 sequences, just under 30% being singletons. The sample consisted of blood. These receptors came from a girl aged 5-17 years with multiple sclerosis.

This clonotype was seen a handful of times. The chain employs TRBV20-1 and TRBJ2-1; D possibly uses TRBD1 or TRBD2 (5 bases each). V lost 6 bases, J lost 0 bases, and 12 bases lay in between. Germline V gene sequence: CDR1 DFQATT, CDR2 SNEGSKA (reference sequence). The CDR3 is 14 amino acids. For the CDR3, the DNA is TGCAGTGCCACCGAGGGGAGCTCCTACAATGAGCAGTTCTTC. Encoded protein: CSATEGSSYNEQFF.

The chain has TRBV7-9 and TRBJ2-5; no clear D. The J call may not be correct, given that the DNA end is closer to TRBJ2-7. This CDR3 is built from 11 residues. In germline, CDR1 is SEHNR, CDR2 FQNEAQ (reference sequence). This CDR3 is CASSLGVEQYV. CDR3 nucleotide sequence: TGTGCCAGCAGCTTAGGGGTCGAGCAGTACGTC.